The source of this TCR beta chain is a study of blood T cells in healthy people across ages. General study findings and limits: No conclusive comparison of naive versus antigen-experienced cells was possible with unsorted PBMCs.

Germline CDR1 is SGHTA and CDR2 is FQGNSA. The CDR3 has 15 residues. The V gene end was trimmed by 5 bases and the J gene end by 11 bases; junction bases not matched to a gene: 15. A note on this clonotype: Antigen specificity is unknown.

A J-beta primer mix and a sample-barcoded 5' primer were used in a second PCR of about 7 to 12 cycles. TCRdb reprocessed the 5' RACE reads via MiXCR and lists one record per CDR3 protein. The profile covers about 680,000 distinct CDR3 sequences, with more than 40% appearing a single time and around a third taken by the ten largest. Source material: blood. The J gene is TRBJ2-5, the V gene TRBV7-2, with 9 positions matching TRBD1. The clonotype was recovered from a woman aged 60-75 years in good health. The CDR3 bases are TGTGCCAGCAGCCGAGGGACAGGGTCTGTAAATGAGCAGTACTTC. Translating it yields CASSRGTGSVNEQYF.